Following are 14 T cell receptor beta chains from one sample sequenced in a study of radiotherapy plus CTLA-4 blockade in lung cancer. Method: immunoSEQ multiplex PCR; TCRdb's copy keeps in-frame clones and lacks some. The repertoire holds tens of thousands of clones, with about 81% as singletons. The sequencing used peripheral blood, collected from a patient treated with radiotherapy plus ipilimumab. These receptors all stem from a human donor with non-small cell lung cancer that progressed on radiotherapy plus ipilimumab.

The chain is built from TRBV9 and TRBJ1-3; D may be TRBD1 (6 bases). Germline CDR1 SGDLS, CDR2 YYNGEE. The ends were cut back, 2 bases at V and 0 bases at J, with 12 bases in the middle. The CDR3 is 16 residues long. CDR3 coding DNA: TGTGCCAGCAGCGTGTCGGGACAATTCTCTGGAAACACCATATATTTT. Protein sequence: CASSVSGQFSGNTIYF.

This clone occurred a few times. DNA of the CDR3: TGCAGCGTTGTCGTACGTTGGAGCGGGGGGCCCCCAATCACAGATACGCAGTATTTT. Encoded protein: CSVVVRWSGGPPITDTQYF. The J gene is TRBJ2-3, the V gene TRBV29-1; 9 positions match TRBD2. V trimming: 4 bases; J trimming: 2 bases; junction bases outside the gene matches: 19. Germline CDR1 SQVTM, CDR2 ANQGSEA. This CDR3 has 19 residues.

V and J are TRBV4-1 and TRBJ2-1; 8 nucleotides agree with TRBD2. Per germline, CDR1 MGHRA and CDR2 YSYEKL. The CDR3 length is 17 residues. V shed 0 bases, J shed 7 bases, and the junction held 11 bases outside the gene matches. The CDR3 region is CASSQDPPGGIINEQFF. In nucleotides, the CDR3 is TGCGCCAGCAGCCAAGATCCCCCGGGGGGGATTATAAATGAGCAGTTCTTC.

This sequence joins TRBV19 and TRBJ2-2; 10 nucleotides match TRBD1. The CDR3 length is 15 residues. V was clipped by 6 bases and J by 3 bases; unmatched bases: 4. Per the germline V gene, CDR1 is LNHDA and CDR2 is SQIVND (reference sequence). The CDR3 nucleotides read TGTGCCAGTAGCAGACAGGGGGCGGACACCGGGGAGCTGTTTTTT. Residues: CASSRQGADTGELFF.

This clone was found once. This chain links TRBV4-2 with TRBJ1-4; 7 bases align to TRBD1. Germline CDR1 LGHNA, CDR2 YNFKEQ. Trimming took 0 bases from V and 8 from J; bases not matched to a gene: 12. The CDR3 extends over 17 amino acids. The CDR3 DNA follows: TGTGCCAGCAGCCAAGATAACCAGCGACAGGGTTTCGAAAAACTGTTTTTT. It codes for CASSQDNQRQGFEKLFF.

CDR3 DNA sequence: TGTGCCAGCAGTTTATCGATACGGGGGGTCTCTAATTCACCCCTCCACTTT. As protein: CASSLSIRGVSNSPLHF. V is TRBV27 and J is TRBJ1-6; D perhaps matches TRBD1 (5 bases). V lost 0 bases to trimming and J lost 6 bases, with 15 bases between them. Germline loops: CDR1 MNHEY, CDR2 SMNVEV (reference sequence). This CDR3 contains 17 residues.

This chain joins TRBV10-2 and TRBJ2-1; the match to TRBD2 covers 14 bases. The CDR3 spans 14 residues. The germline CDR1 and CDR2 sequences are WSHSY and SAAADI. Trimming took 9 bases from V and 7 from J; bases not matched to a gene: 5. Here the CDR3 reads CASGLAGGGNEQFF. The CDR3, as DNA: TGCGCCAGTGGACTAGCGGGGGGCGGGAATGAGCAGTTCTTC.

This clone was detected only once. The chain links TRBV6-1 to TRBJ2-2; maybe TRBD2 (5 bases). Per germline, CDR1 MNHNS and CDR2 SASEGT. The length of the CDR3 is 15 residues. Between the trimmed V and J ends, which lost 3 bases and 6 bases, there was a span of 14 bases. The CDR3 region is CASSDFLSGSGELFF. DNA for the CDR3: TGTGCCAGCAGTGACTTCCTCTCGGGGTCCGGGGAGCTGTTTTTT.

This chain connects TRBV5-1 to TRBJ1-1; TRBD1 might be the D (6 bases). The V gene lost 0 bases and the J gene lost 10 bases, with 16 bases spanning the gap. Germline CDR1 SGHRS, CDR2 YFSETQ. The CDR3 consists of 14 residues. The CDR3 DNA reads as TGCGCCAGCAGCTTGGCCGGGGGGCAGGGCGGAGCTTTCTTT. Protein sequence: CASSLAGGQGGAFF.

CDR3 in amino acids: CASSLGGQGSYGYTF. CDR3 nucleotide sequence: TGTGCCAGCAGCTTAGGGGGACAGGGATCGTATGGCTACACCTTC. The chain employs TRBV7-2 and TRBJ1-2; 9 positions match TRBD1. CDR3 length equals 15 residues. With 1 base clipped from V and 5 bases from J, the junction kept 5 bases outside the gene matches. The V gene's germline CDR1 is SGHTA and CDR2 FQGNSA.

This clone was seen a few times. This chain uses TRBV5-6 with TRBJ2-4, with D possibly matching TRBD2 (7 bases). V lost 0 bases and J 2 bases, leaving 12 bases between the germline ends. Germline V lookup: CDR1 SGHDT, CDR2 YYEEEE. The CDR3 contains 16 residues. The CDR3 coding sequence is TGTGCCAGCAGCTTGGGAGCGGGGACAACCAAAAACATTCAGTACTTC. It is translated as CASSLGAGTTKNIQYF.

The chain uses TRBV6-1 and TRBJ2-5; 7 bases are shared with TRBD1. CDR1 MNHNS and CDR2 SASEGT come from the germline V gene. This CDR3 has 14 amino acids. The junction had 6 bases not matched to a gene; V was cut back by 5 bases and J by 3 bases. The CDR3 spells CASSRTGQKETQYF. The DNA for the CDR3 is TGTGCCAGCAGTAGGACAGGACAGAAAGAGACCCAGTACTTC.

The V gene is TRBV2, the J gene TRBJ2-1; 10 bases map to TRBD1. V was clipped by 6 bases and J by 5 bases; unmatched bases: 16. Germline CDR1 is SNHLY and CDR2 is FYNNEI. The length of the CDR3 is 18 residues. The CDR3 nucleotides are TGTGCCAGCAGGGTTCTACCGGTTGGGGGACAGGGGAACAATGAGCAGTTCTTC. Protein sequence: CASRVLPVGGQGNNEQFF.

The chain combines TRBV29-1 with TRBJ1-2, with 10 bases that match TRBD1. Trimming cost V 6 bases and J 8 bases; bases outside gene matches: 6. Per the germline V gene, CDR1 is SQVTM and CDR2 is ANQGSEA. The CDR3 is 12 residues long. The CDR3 reads CSVGDRGLGYTF. CDR3 DNA sequence: TGCAGCGTAGGCGACAGGGGGCTCGGCTACACCTTC.